The source of this T cell receptor (beta chain) is a study of glioma-infiltrating T cells. Notes on the study in general: Tissue-blood divergence was below expectation in non-neoplastic patients, above in gliomas. CDR3 overlap between tissue and blood was very small.

This clonotype was detected once. The antigen remains undetermined. Trimming left V 6 bases short and J 1 base short, with 19 bases between. CDR3 length: 15 amino acids. The germline gives CDR1 DFQATT, CDR2 SNEGSKA (reference sequence). Amplification of TCR alpha and beta CDR3 regions from RNA used iRepertoire nested multiplex PCR. Input was roughly 85-400 ng of tissue mRNA or PBMC total RNA. Via MiXCR, TCRdb re-called the multiplex PCR reads, giving one row per CDR3 protein. The sample shows 17,000 or so distinct CDR3 sequences, 58% of them seen only once. The source is a human donor with low-grade glioma or glioblastoma, undergoing nonglioma brain surgery, or in good health (not recorded which). The material sequenced was glioma tissue, nonneoplastic brain tissue, or PBMCs (not recorded which). The genes are TRBV20-1 and TRBJ2-7; weak D call: TRBD1 (6 bases). CDR3 in DNA: TGCAGTGCCCTCTACGCTCGGACAGTTTCCTACGAGCAGTACTTC. Protein: CSALYARTVSYEQYF.